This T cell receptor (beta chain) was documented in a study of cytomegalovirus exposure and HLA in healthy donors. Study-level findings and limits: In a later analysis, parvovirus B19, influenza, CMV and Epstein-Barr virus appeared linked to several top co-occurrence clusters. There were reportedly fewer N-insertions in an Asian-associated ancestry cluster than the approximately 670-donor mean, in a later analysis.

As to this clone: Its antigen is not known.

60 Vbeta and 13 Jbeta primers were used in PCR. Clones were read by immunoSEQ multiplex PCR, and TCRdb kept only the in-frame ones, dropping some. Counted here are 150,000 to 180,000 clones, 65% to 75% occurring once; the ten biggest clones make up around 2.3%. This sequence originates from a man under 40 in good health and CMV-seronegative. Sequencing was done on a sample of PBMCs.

As DNA, the CDR3 is TGCGCCAGCAGCTGGACAGGGAAGGAGCCCCAGCATTTT. Protein product: CASSWTGKEPQHF. The chain couples TRBV5-1 to TRBJ1-5, with 8 bases aligning to TRBD1. J was trimmed by 8 bases and V by 3 bases; bases with no gene match: 4. CDR1 is SGHRS and CDR2 is YFSETQ in the germline V gene. CDR3 size: 13 residues.